This paragraph reports one T cell receptor (beta chain). The data were obtained in a study of Tregs in tolerant kidney transplant recipients. Measured with immunoSEQ multiplex PCR; TCRdb has only the in-frame clones, and not every one. The sample lists tens of thousands of clones, approximately 91% occurring once. With 3 bases removed from V and 4 bases from J, the gap between germline ends came to 3 bases. CDR1 is SGDLS, CDR2 YYNGEE, per germline. CDR3 length: 11 amino acids. The clonotype originates from a human donor who received a combined kidney and bone marrow transplant. The input for sequencing was CD4+ T cells from blood, taken before the transplant. The chain employs TRBV9 and TRBJ2-3; D is uncertain. The CDR3 nucleotides are TGTGCCAGCAGCGCCTCAGATACGCAGTATTTT. Protein sequence: CASSASDTQYF.